This TCR beta chain was sequenced for a study of blood T cell repertoires in COVID-19. The CDR3 sequence is 13 residues long. Trimming cost V 3 bases and J 8 bases, with 11 bases left between them. Germline assignment: CDR1 SGHRS and CDR2 YFSETQ. The method was immunoSEQ multiplex PCR; TCRdb's version includes in-frame clones alone and lacks a portion of them. The sample has about 160,000 clones, roughly 90% seen once. The V call is TRBV5-1, the J call TRBJ2-2; D may be TRBD2 (5 bases). Material for sequencing was peripheral blood. This clonotype originated in a young man with COVID-19, enrolled during active disease. CDR3 DNA sequence: TGCGCCAGCAGCTGGATTGGGGAGGGGGAGCTGTTTTTT. This codes for CASSWIGEGELFF.